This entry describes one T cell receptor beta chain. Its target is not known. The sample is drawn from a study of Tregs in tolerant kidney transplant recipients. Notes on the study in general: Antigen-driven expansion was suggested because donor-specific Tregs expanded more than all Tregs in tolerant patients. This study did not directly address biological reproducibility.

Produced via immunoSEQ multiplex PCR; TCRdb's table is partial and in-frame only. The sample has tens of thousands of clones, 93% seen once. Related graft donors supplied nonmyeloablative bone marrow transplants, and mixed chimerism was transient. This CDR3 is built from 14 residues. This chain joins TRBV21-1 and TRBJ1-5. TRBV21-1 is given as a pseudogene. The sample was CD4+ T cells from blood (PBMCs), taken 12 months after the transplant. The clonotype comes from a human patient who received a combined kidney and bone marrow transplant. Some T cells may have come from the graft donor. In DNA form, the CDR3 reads TGTGCCAGCAGCAAAGCCGTAGCCCGGCAGCCCCAGCATTTT. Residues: CASSKAVARQPQHF.